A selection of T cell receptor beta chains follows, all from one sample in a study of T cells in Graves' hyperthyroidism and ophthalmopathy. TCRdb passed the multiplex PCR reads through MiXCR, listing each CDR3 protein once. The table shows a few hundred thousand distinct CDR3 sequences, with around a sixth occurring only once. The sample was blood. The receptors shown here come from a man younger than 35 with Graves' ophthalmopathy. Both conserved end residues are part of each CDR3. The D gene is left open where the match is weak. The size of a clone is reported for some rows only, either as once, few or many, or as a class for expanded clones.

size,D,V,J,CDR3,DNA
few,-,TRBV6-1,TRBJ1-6,CASRPGGEYSPLHF,TGTGCCAGCAGGCCGGGAGGCGAGTATTCACCCCTCCACTTT
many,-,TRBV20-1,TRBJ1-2,CSARTYTGGYTF,TGCAGTGCTAGAACCTACACGGGCGGCTACACCTTC
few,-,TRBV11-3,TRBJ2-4,CASSLYIAKNIQYF,TGTGCCAGCAGCCTATACATAGCCAAAAACATTCAGTACTTC
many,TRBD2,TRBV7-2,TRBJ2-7,CASRQGAGGTAYEQYF,TGTGCCAGCAGACAAGGGGCGGGGGGTACCGCCTACGAGCAGTACTTC
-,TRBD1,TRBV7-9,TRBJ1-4,CASSSTDRVGEKLFF,TGTGCCAGCAGCTCAACGGACAGGGTTGGGGAAAAACTGTTTTTT
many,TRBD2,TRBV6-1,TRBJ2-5,CASSEGWRGQETQYF,TGTGCCAGCAGTGAAGGCTGGCGGGGGCAAGAGACCCAGTACTTC
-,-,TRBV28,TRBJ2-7,CASSLGLHSYEQYF,TGTGCCAGCAGTTTAGGCTTACACTCCTACGAGCAGTACTTC
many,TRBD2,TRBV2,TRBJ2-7,CASTGGRLAYEQYF,TGTGCCAGCACTGGAGGAAGACTAGCGTACGAGCAGTACTTC
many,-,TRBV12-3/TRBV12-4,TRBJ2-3,CASSLGGTQYF,TGTGCCAGCAGCCTCGGCGGTACGCAGTATTTT
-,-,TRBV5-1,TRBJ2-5,CASSSGVLGETQYF,TGCGCCAGCAGCTCAGGGGTGCTAGGGGAGACCCAGTACTTC
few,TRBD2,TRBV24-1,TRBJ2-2,CATSDPRRGGLAGELFF,TGTGCCACCAGTGATCCACGGCGGGGGGGCCTAGCCGGGGAGCTGTTTTTT
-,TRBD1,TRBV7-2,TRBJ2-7,CASSLGGGQGLLEQYF,TGTGCCAGCAGCTTAGGAGGGGGACAGGGACTCCTTGAGCAGTACTTC
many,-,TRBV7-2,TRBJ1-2,CASSLVGVLGYTF,TGTGCCAGCAGCTTAGTCGGCGTACTTGGCTACACCTTC
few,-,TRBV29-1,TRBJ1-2,CSAERTSRPGGYTF,TGCAGCGCAGAACGGACAAGCAGGCCCGGTGGCTACACCTTC
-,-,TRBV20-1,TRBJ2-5,CSAYRGGETQYF,TGCAGTGCCTATAGAGGCGGCGAGACCCAGTACTTC
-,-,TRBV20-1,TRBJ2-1,CSASSVTRQLTNEQFF,TGCAGTGCGAGTTCGGTGACACGTCAATTGACGAATGAGCAGTTCTTC
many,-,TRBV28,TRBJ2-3,CASNLSSGAGNLDTQYF,TGTGCCAGCAACCTTTCCTCGGGGGCAGGGAATTTGGATACGCAGTATTTT
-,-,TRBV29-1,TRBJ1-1,CSVTGRMRVTEAFF,TGCAGCGTCACCGGGAGAATGAGGGTCACTGAAGCTTTCTTT
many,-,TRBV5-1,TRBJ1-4,CASSHSARAGPNEKLFF,TGCGCCAGCAGCCATTCGGCCCGGGCGGGACCGAATGAAAAACTGTTTTTT
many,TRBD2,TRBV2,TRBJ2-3,CASSGAGTTSTDTQYF,TGTGCCAGCAGTGGAGCCGGGACTACTAGCACAGATACGCAGTATTTT
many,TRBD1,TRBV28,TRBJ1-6,CASRTGDPLHF,TGTGCCAGCAGGACAGGGGACCCCCTCCACTTT
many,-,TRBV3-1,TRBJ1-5,CASSQVFSSNQPQHF,TGTGCCAGCAGCCAAGTGTTCTCTAGCAATCAGCCCCAGCATTTT
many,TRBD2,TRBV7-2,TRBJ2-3,CASSPRGGGIDTQYF,TGTGCCAGCAGCCCCCGCGGCGGGGGTATAGATACGCAGTATTTT
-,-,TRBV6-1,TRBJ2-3,CASSRDSSTDTQYF,TGTGCCAGCAGCCGCGACTCTTCCACAGATACGCAGTATTTT
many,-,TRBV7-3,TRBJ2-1,CASSLTASYNEQFF,TGTGCCAGCAGCTTAACTGCCAGTTACAATGAGCAGTTCTTC
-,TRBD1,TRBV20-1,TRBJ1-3,CSARGGGTGEANTIYF,TGCAGTGCTAGAGGAGGAGGGACAGGGGAGGCAAACACCATATATTTT
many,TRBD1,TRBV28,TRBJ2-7,CASRTGGIVDEQYF,TGTGCCAGCAGAACAGGGGGCATAGTCGACGAGCAGTACTTC